The 32 T cell receptor beta chains below come from one sample, sequenced in a study of response to subunit inactivated influenza vaccine. TCRdb re-called the RT-PCR reads with MiXCR, one entry per CDR3 protein. The top ten hold 6.5% to 8.5% of the sample, which has around 760,000 distinct CDR3 sequences, approximately 15% seen once. The starting material was PBMCs from blood, obtained 14 days before vaccination. These receptors were obtained from a man aged 45 to 65 who received an inactivated influenza vaccine.

The chain's CDR3 is CSAVAGGTDTQYF. CDR3 sequence (DNA): TGCAGTGCAGTAGCGGGAGGCACAGATACGCAGTATTTT. The chain links TRBV20-1 to TRBJ2-3; 9 nucleotides match TRBD2. The CDR3 length is 13 residues. V lost 6 bases, J lost 1 base, and 2 bases stayed unmatched. Germline lookup yields CDR1 DFQATT and CDR2 SNEGSKA (reference sequence).

This chain uses TRBV6-5 with TRBJ2-3; 8 positions match TRBD2. The CDR3 spans 15 residues. Per the germline V gene, CDR1 is MNHEY and CDR2 is SVGAGI. After removal of 2 bases from V and 2 bases from J, the junction contained 3 bases not matched to a gene. CDR3 nucleotides: TGTGCCAGCAGTTACGGCGGGAGGATCACAGATACGCAGTATTTT. Its protein is CASSYGGRITDTQYF.

This clonotype was seen only a few times. J is TRBJ1-1 and V is TRBV20-1; D not certain. This CDR3 comprises 14 residues. The V gene lost 1 base and the J gene lost 0 bases, with 9 bases spanning the gap. From germline, CDR1 is DFQATT and CDR2 SNEGSKA (reference sequence). CDR3 protein: CSARAQPLNTEAFF. CDR3 coding DNA: TGCAGTGCTAGAGCGCAGCCCCTGAACACTGAAGCTTTCTTT.

This clonotype was seen many times. The chain has TRBV20-1 and TRBJ2-6, with 8 bases aligning to TRBD2. The CDR3 length is 16 residues. V was clipped by 0 bases and J by 2 bases; unmatched bases: 3. Per germline, CDR1 DFQATT and CDR2 SNEGSKA (reference sequence). The CDR3 coding sequence is TGCAGTGCTAGAGATTGGCGGGGGGCTGGGGCCAACGTCCTGACTTTC. This codes for CSARDWRGAGANVLTF.

This clonotype was detected only a few times. This sequence joins TRBV10-3 and TRBJ2-5; 13 bases agree with TRBD2. This CDR3 comprises 15 residues. With V trimmed by 10 bases and J by 5 bases, 10 bases remained unmatched. The V gene's germline CDR1 is ENHRY and CDR2 SYGVKD. CDR3 DNA sequence: TGTGCCAGCCAACAGACTAGCGGGGGGTTGGAGACCCAGTACTTC. It codes for CASQQTSGGLETQYF.

This chain connects TRBV29-1 to TRBJ2-7; 9 bases line up with TRBD2. This CDR3 contains 13 residues. Germline V lookup: CDR1 SQVTM, CDR2 ANQGSEA. The V segment lost 2 bases and the J segment 4 bases; nucleotides outside the gene matches: 3. CDR3 region: CSVERLAGYEQYF. In DNA, the CDR3 is TGCAGCGTTGAAAGGCTAGCGGGATACGAGCAGTACTTC.

This clonotype was counted ten times or more. V usage is TRBV28 and J usage is TRBJ2-5; D might be TRBD1 (6 bases). The CDR3 consists of 14 residues. Germline V gene data show CDR1 as MDHEN and CDR2 as SYDVKM. Trimming took off 6 bases at V and 3 bases at J, with 14 bases between the two ends. CDR3: CASSFTGLEETQYF. CDR3 bases: TGTGCCAGCAGCTTTACAGGGTTAGAAGAGACCCAGTACTTC.

The genes are TRBV29-1 and TRBJ2-7; TRBD1 aligns across 9 bases. Germline V lookup: CDR1 SQVTM, CDR2 ANQGSEA. The CDR3 sequence is 13 residues long. With 4 bases clipped from V and 3 bases from J, the junction kept 4 bases outside the gene matches. CDR3 sequence (DNA): TGCAGCGTTGGAGGGACAGGGCGCTACGAGCAGTACTTC. It is translated as CSVGGTGRYEQYF.

This clonotype was picked up many times. J is TRBJ2-7 and V is TRBV12-3 or TRBV12-4; D possibly corresponds to TRBD1 (6 bases). The CDR3 contains 14 residues. V lost 6 bases to trimming and J lost 0 bases, with 12 bases between them. The DNA for the CDR3 is TGTGCCAGCAGAATACAGGGAAACTCCTACGAGCAGTACTTC. It codes for CASRIQGNSYEQYF.

This clonotype was found a few times. The CDR3 spells CASSQGWGSNEKLFF. DNA for the CDR3: TGCGCCAGCAGCCAGGGCTGGGGCTCTAATGAAAAACTGTTTTTT. This chain joins TRBV4-3 and TRBJ1-4, with D possibly matching TRBD1 (5 bases). Trimming stripped 3 bases from V and 3 bases from J, with 11 bases between. This CDR3 spans 15 amino acids. CDR1 is LGHNA and CDR2 is YSLEER in the germline V gene.

This clonotype was seen repeatedly, ten times or more. This sequence joins TRBV11-2 and TRBJ2-4; D is perhaps TRBD1 (5 bases). Germline-derived CDR1 and CDR2 are SGHAT and FQNNGV. V lost 1 base and J lost 5, with 12 bases in between. This CDR3 has 15 amino acids. CDR3: CASSLGSGRENIQYF. The CDR3 nucleotides read TGTGCCAGCAGCTTAGGATCTGGCAGGGAAAACATTCAGTACTTC.

This clonotype was recorded a few times. The genes are TRBV20-1 and TRBJ2-1; D is perhaps TRBD2 (7 bases). The CDR3 extends over 11 amino acids. The germline V gene encodes CDR1 DFQATT and CDR2 SNEGSKA (reference sequence). DNA of the CDR3: TGCTCAACGGGGGGCCCCTATGAGCAGTTCTTC. It codes for CSTGGPYEQFF.

This clonotype occurred many times. V usage is TRBV7-2 and J usage is TRBJ2-7; D call uncertain. The germline V gene has CDR1 SGHTA and CDR2 FQGNSA. The V end lost 4 bases, the J end lost 3 bases, and 7 bases lay between the germline ends. There are 12 residues in the CDR3. CDR3 in DNA: TGTGCCAGCAGCTGGGAAGGCTACGAGCAGTACTTC. Translated: CASSWEGYEQYF.

J is TRBJ2-5 and V is TRBV27; D might be TRBD1 (6 bases). Looked up from germline, CDR1 is MNHEY and CDR2 is SMNVEV (reference sequence). With 0 bases removed from V and 0 bases from J, the gap between germline ends came to 20 bases. The CDR3 runs to 19 residues. CDR3 sequence (DNA): TGTGCCAGCAGTTTATCGTTCCAGGGGTGGGTTCCCCACCAAGAGACCCAGTACTTC. It is translated as CASSLSFQGWVPHQETQYF.

This clonotype was found a few times. The genes are TRBV4-3 and TRBJ1-3; TRBD1 matches at 7 bases. Germline values: CDR1 LGHNA, CDR2 YSLEER. This CDR3 is 16 amino acids long. J gave up 5 bases and V 0 bases, and 7 bases lay outside the gene matches. The CDR3 DNA sequence: TGCGCCAGCAGCCAAGATTTAGGGGGCTCGAGAAACACCATATATTTT. This sequence encodes CASSQDLGGSRNTIYF.

With respect to this clonotype: One end of the junction does not line up with germline, which may come from a read error. This chain uses TRBV20-1 with TRBJ2-3, with 7 bases that match TRBD2. Germline values: CDR1 DFQATT, CDR2 SNEGSKA (reference sequence). The CDR3 runs to 17 residues. The CDR3 coding sequence is TGCTGTGCTCCGAACCCCGCTAGCGGCCCTAGCACAGATACGCAGTATTTT. Its translation is CCAPNPASGPSTDTQYF.

This chain connects TRBV7-2 to TRBJ1-1; D is unclear. This CDR3 is built from 15 residues. The germline gives CDR1 SGHTA, CDR2 FQGNSA. The V and J ends lost 5 bases and 5 bases respectively, with 18 bases between them. The CDR3 sequence is CASSPAMIVETEAFF. CDR3 nucleotide sequence: TGTGCCAGCAGCCCGGCTATGATCGTGGAGACTGAAGCTTTCTTT.

This clonotype was observed a handful of times. The chain employs TRBV27 and TRBJ2-2; D gene uncertain. The V end lost 4 bases, the J end lost 2 bases, and 5 bases lay between the germline ends. CDR3 length equals 13 residues. Germline-derived CDR1 and CDR2 are MNHEY and SMNVEV (reference sequence). The CDR3 sequence: CASSYKNTGELFF. CDR3 coding DNA: TGTGCCAGCAGTTATAAAAACACCGGGGAGCTGTTTTTT.

This clonotype was seen at least ten times. The gene calls are TRBV7-2 and TRBJ2-5, with D perhaps matching TRBD2 (5 bases). This CDR3 has 14 residues. V lost 5 bases to trimming and J lost 4 bases, with 14 bases between them. The germline V gene encodes CDR1 SGHTA and CDR2 FQGNSA. The DNA of the CDR3 is TGTGCCAGCAGCACACCGGGGTTCGGAGAGACCCAGTACTTC. Its translation is CASSTPGFGETQYF.

This clonotype was observed at least ten times. V usage is TRBV25-1 and J usage is TRBJ2-7; 8 nucleotides match TRBD1. Germline CDR1 MGHDK, CDR2 SYGVNS. The trim removed 3 bases at V and 3 bases at J, leaving 4 bases unmatched. The CDR3 is 14 residues long. CDR3 amino acids: CASSETDRGYEQYF. Written as DNA, the CDR3 is TGTGCCAGCAGTGAGACCGACAGGGGCTACGAGCAGTACTTC.

This chain connects TRBV20-1 to TRBJ2-1, with 12 bases that match TRBD2. Germline lookup yields CDR1 DFQATT and CDR2 SNEGSKA (reference sequence). The CDR3 runs 14 residues. Unmatched junction bases numbered 8, after V lost 6 bases and J lost 8 bases. The CDR3 DNA follows: TGCAGTGCCGCAACTAGCGGGGGGCTTGATGAGCAGTTCTTC. This sequence encodes CSAATSGGLDEQFF.

This clonotype occurred a few times. The chain carries TRBV4-2 and TRBJ2-1; 8 bases map to TRBD2. Germline V gene data show CDR1 as LGHNA and CDR2 as YNFKEQ. This CDR3 region has 16 residues. Losses at the gene ends were 1 base for V and 6 bases for J; bases not matched to a gene: 8. CDR3 sequence reads: CASSQVDGRAANEQFF. The CDR3 nucleotides are TGTGCCAGCAGCCAAGTTGACGGGAGGGCCGCCAATGAGCAGTTCTTC.

V and J are TRBV20-1 and TRBJ1-6; perhaps TRBD1 as D (6 bases). V was clipped by 0 bases and J by 9 bases, with 15 bases between them. CDR3 length: 15 residues. Germline lookup yields CDR1 DFQATT and CDR2 SNEGSKA (reference sequence). CDR3 amino acids: CSARDPRGHASPLHF. CDR3 in DNA: TGCAGTGCTAGAGATCCCCGGGGGCATGCTTCACCCCTCCACTTT.

The chain couples TRBV27 to TRBJ1-2; TRBD1 aligns across 7 bases. Germline V gene sequence: CDR1 MNHEY, CDR2 SMNVEV (reference sequence). V lost 5 bases to trimming and J lost 8 bases; unmatched junction nucleotides: 14. This CDR3 is built from 15 residues. The DNA for the CDR3 is TGTGCCAGCAGTGGTCGACAGGGCCGCGCGGAGGGCTACACCTTC. The encoded protein is CASSGRQGRAEGYTF.

This rearrangement joins TRBV7-8 to TRBJ2-3, with 10 bases lining up with TRBD1. Trimming removed 0 bases from V and 7 bases from J; junction bases left unmatched: 10. Germline V CDR1 and CDR2: SGHVS, FQNEAQ. This CDR3 comprises 17 residues. This CDR3 is CASSLASGGTGVNTQYF. The CDR3 DNA follows: TGTGCCAGCAGCTTAGCCTCGGGTGGGACAGGGGTAAATACGCAGTATTTT.

The J gene is TRBJ2-5, the V gene TRBV4-3; tentatively, D is TRBD1 (5 bases). CDR1 is LGHNA, CDR2 YSLEER, per germline. CDR3 length: 17 residues. Deletions cut 0 bases from V and 2 bases from J, with 16 bases between. The CDR3 DNA sequence: TGCGCCAGCAGCCAAGATGTAGGGGCGGTTGGACAAGAGACCCAGTACTTC. Amino acids: CASSQDVGAVGQETQYF.

This clonotype has more than one count but fewer than ten. This chain uses TRBV12-3 or TRBV12-4 with TRBJ1-2, with 9 bases identical to TRBD1. After removal of 5 bases from V and 4 bases from J, the junction contained 8 bases not matched to a gene. The CDR3 consists of 15 residues. Here the CDR3 DNA reads TGTGCCAGCAGTCCGACAGGGGGAACAGGCTATGGCTACACCTTC. It encodes CASSPTGGTGYGYTF.

This clonotype came up a few times. The chain employs TRBV6-4 and TRBJ2-3; D uncertain. This CDR3 is built from 15 residues. The V end was cut by 4 bases, the J end by 3 bases, with 14 bases between. Germline V gene sequence: CDR1 MRHNA, CDR2 SNTAGT. The CDR3 loop reads CASSVESIITDTQYF. In DNA form, the CDR3 reads TGTGCCAGCAGTGTAGAGTCTATCATTACAGATACGCAGTATTTT.

The rearrangement uses TRBV9 and TRBJ2-4; no definite D call. Looked up from germline, CDR1 is SGDLS and CDR2 is YYNGEE. V gave up 0 bases and J gave up 7 bases, with 14 bases separating them. The CDR3 is made up of 15 amino acids. This CDR3 reads CASSVEDTAGNIQYF. The CDR3 DNA reads TGTGCCAGCAGCGTAGAAGATACAGCTGGGAACATTCAGTACTTC.

In this sample, this clonotype turned up a few times. The J gene is TRBJ1-1, the V gene TRBV19, with D possibly being TRBD1 (5 bases). Germline loops: CDR1 LNHDA, CDR2 SQIVND (reference sequence). This CDR3 is built from 13 residues. V dropped 2 bases and J dropped 7 bases, with 11 bases sitting between them. Here the CDR3 reads CASSIWGTSEAFF. The CDR3, as DNA: TGTGCCAGTAGTATATGGGGGACCAGTGAAGCTTTCTTT.

This chain joins TRBV3-1 and TRBJ2-2; TRBD2 agrees at 13 bases. CDR1 is LGHDT, CDR2 YNNKEL, per germline (reference sequence). Trimming took 6 bases from V and 2 from J; bases not matched to a gene: 6. This CDR3 has 17 residues. For the CDR3, the DNA is TGTGCCAGCAGACCGGGACTAGCGGGGTTAAACACCGGGGAGCTGTTTTTT. Its protein is CASRPGLAGLNTGELFF. Variable domain in full (rest from reference TRBV3-1 and TRBJ2-2): DTAVSQTPKYLVTQMGNDKSIKCEQNLGHDTMYWYKQDSKKFLKIMFSYNNKELIINETVPNRFSPKSPDKAHLNLHINSLELGDSAVYFCASRPGLAGLNTGELFFGEGSRLTVL.

The genes are TRBV28 and TRBJ1-2, with 10 positions matching TRBD1. Germline CDR1 and CDR2: MDHEN and SYDVKM. With V trimmed by 7 bases and J by 4 bases, 9 bases remained unmatched. CDR3 size: 15 residues. This CDR3 is CASIKAGQGLYGYTF. CDR3 coding DNA: TGTGCCAGCATCAAGGCGGGACAGGGGCTCTATGGCTACACCTTC.